These 6 T cell receptor beta chains originate from one sample sequenced in a study of T cells in Graves' hyperthyroidism and ophthalmopathy. Amplified regions were TCR beta CDR3 sequences from RNA transcripts. TCR CDR3 underwent first-round RT-PCR with the HTBI primer set. From the multiplex PCR reads, TCRdb called clonotypes with MiXCR, one entry per CDR3 protein. This sample has under 350,000 distinct CDR3 sequences, with less than 30% found just once. Input material: blood. The receptors originated from a man between 35 and 55 years old with Graves' hyperthyroidism that later progressed to Graves' ophthalmopathy.

The sample holds many counts of this clonotype. The chain has TRBV24-1 and TRBJ2-2; D is ambiguous. This CDR3 has 16 residues. The germline V and J ends were trimmed by 4 bases and 4 bases, with 15 bases remaining between them. Germline values: CDR1 KGHDR, CDR2 SFDVKD. CDR3 sequence: CATSDQADHITGELFF. The DNA for the CDR3 is TGTGCCACCAGTGACCAGGCGGACCACATCACCGGGGAGCTGTTTTTT.

This clonotype was detected ten times or more. The rearrangement joins TRBV6-1 to TRBJ1-1; D ambiguous. Germline CDR1 is MNHNS and CDR2 is SASEGT. This CDR3 has 16 residues. Trimming pared 6 bases from V and 6 bases from J, leaving 23 bases between. Here the CDR3 reads CASRSLRGMSEAEAFF. The CDR3 DNA is TGTGCCAGCAGGTCTCTACGGGGAATGTCGGAGGCTGAAGCTTTCTTT.

This clonotype occurred many times. The chain carries TRBV6-1 and TRBJ2-7, with TRBD2 identical over 12 bases. Losses at the gene ends were 4 bases for V and 4 bases for J; bases not matched to a gene: 17. CDR3 length: 19 residues. The germline CDR1 and CDR2 sequences are MNHNS and SASEGT. CDR3 nucleotide sequence: TGTGCCAGCAGTGTAAGGGGACTAGCGGGCCGCCCCCTCTTATACGAGCAGTACTTC. Its protein product is CASSVRGLAGRPLLYEQYF.

The V call is TRBV20-1, the J call TRBJ1-5; no clear D. Trimming pared 2 bases from V and 0 bases from J, leaving 8 bases between. This CDR3 is built from 14 residues. Germline CDR1 reads DFQATT; CDR2 reads SNEGSKA (reference sequence). CDR3 coding DNA: TGCAGTGCTAGACTGGGCAATAGCAATCAGCCCCAGCATTTT. Translated: CSARLGNSNQPQHF.

In this sample, this clonotype turned up many times. It may be a read error: a sequence one base away is much more abundant. The chain uses TRBV7-3 and TRBJ1-1; 7 nucleotides line up with TRBD1. Trimming cost V 5 bases and J 1 base; bases outside gene matches: 1. Germline lookup yields CDR1 SGHTA and CDR2 FQGTGA. The CDR3 extends over 13 amino acids. Here the CDR3 DNA reads TGTGCCAGCAGCCGGACAGGGAACACTGAAGCTTTCTTT. Translation: CASSRTGNTEAFF.

This clonotype was counted many times. CDR3 DNA: TGCGCCAGCAGATGGAGGGCAGCTCCTAACACCGGGGAGCTGTTTTTT. Translating it yields CASRWRAAPNTGELFF. The gene calls are TRBV5-1 and TRBJ2-2; perhaps TRBD2 as D (6 bases). The V end lost 5 bases, the J end lost 2 bases, and 16 bases lay between the germline ends. CDR1 and CDR2 from the germline V gene are SGHRS and YFSETQ. The CDR3 contains 16 residues.